Each of the 5 T cell receptor beta chains below was sequenced from the same sample in a study of control samples from healthy donors and cancer patients. Data came from immunoSEQ multiplex PCR; TCRdb stores just in-frame clones and leaves some out. The sample has 170,000 or so clones, 94% seen once. Sequenced material: blood. These TCRs come from a woman younger than 30 in good health.

The chain couples TRBV6-5 to TRBJ1-6; D ambiguous. Between the trimmed V and J ends, which lost 8 bases and 2 bases, there was a span of 13 bases. The CDR3 loop spans 15 amino acids. Germline CDR1 reads MNHEY; CDR2 reads SVGAGI. The DNA of the CDR3 is TGTGCCAGCTCCAGAGGGAGACCCTATAATTCACCCCTCCACTTT. This codes for CASSRGRPYNSPLHF.

The chain is built from TRBV19 and TRBJ1-5; D remains unclear. Germline CDR1 reads LNHDA; CDR2 reads SQIVND (reference sequence). The CDR3 runs to 16 residues. V was cut by 5 bases and J by 6 bases, with 20 bases left in between. The CDR3, as DNA: TGTGCCAGTAGTCTTCTCGGAGGCAGCTCGGGTCAGCCCCAGCATTTT. Protein sequence: CASSLLGGSSGQPQHF.

J is TRBJ1-1 and V is TRBV28; D is possibly TRBD1 (5 bases). The CDR3 runs 14 residues. Trimming removed 6 bases at V and 0 bases at J, with 11 bases between. Germline V gene data show CDR1 as MDHEN and CDR2 as SYDVKM. The CDR3 DNA sequence: TGTGCCAGCAGGGGGCCGAGGGTGAACACTGAAGCTTTCTTT. It encodes CASRGPRVNTEAFF.

J is TRBJ1-2 and V is TRBV11-2; perhaps TRBD1 as D (5 bases). The CDR3 totals 15 residues. V was clipped by 4 bases and J by 2 bases, with 14 bases between them. Germline-derived CDR1 and CDR2 are SGHAT and FQNNGV. This CDR3 is CASSSSGTVNYGYTF. Here the CDR3 DNA reads TGTGCCAGCAGCTCTTCCGGGACTGTGAACTATGGCTACACCTTC.

This chain uses TRBV19 with TRBJ2-1, with no clear D. Germline V gene lookup returns CDR1 LNHDA and CDR2 SQIVND (reference sequence). There are 12 residues in the CDR3. The ends were cut back, 3 bases at V and 12 bases at J, with 12 bases in the middle. The CDR3 region is CASSIKPPAQFF. The CDR3 DNA reads as TGTGCCAGTAGTATTAAACCCCCGGCGCAGTTCTTC.